This T cell receptor beta chain was recovered during a study of T cells after yellow fever vaccination. Points from the study as a whole: Post-booster reappearance was seen for most primary-vaccination clones (just over 95% CD4, about 90% CD8).

This clonotype appeared a few times. Its cognate antigen is unknown. Each CDR3 protein is one row after TCRdb ran MiXCR on the 5' RACE reads. The sample lists about 340,000 distinct CDR3 sequences; 8.7% were seen once. Germline CDR1 is LNHNV and CDR2 is YYDKDF (reference sequence). This CDR3 spans 13 amino acids. The ends were cut back, 0 bases at V and 4 bases at J, with 4 bases in the middle. The rearrangement joins TRBV15 to TRBJ2-1; no firm D call. This clonotype was sampled from a man aged 18 to 30 who received the YFV17D yellow fever vaccine. The material sequenced was PBMCs, taken on the day of the first yellow fever vaccination. This CDR3 is CATSRDQYNEQFF. CDR3 coding DNA: TGTGCCACCAGCAGAGACCAATACAATGAGCAGTTCTTC.